Shown below are 22 T cell receptor beta chains from a single sample sequenced in a study of cytomegalovirus exposure and HLA in healthy donors. 13 Jbeta primers and 60 Vbeta primers were used for the PCR. TCRdb's copy holds only in-frame clones and misses some; the assay was immunoSEQ multiplex PCR. The data hold tens of thousands of clones, with around 75% observed a single time. The sequencing input was PBMCs. Receptor source: a woman between 40 and 55 years old in good health and CMV-seronegative.

This clone came up once. This sequence joins TRBV5-1 and TRBJ2-6, with 10 bases that match TRBD1. The V and J ends lost 4 bases and 0 bases, in that order; junction bases with no gene match: 10. This CDR3 spans 19 amino acids. Germline V lookup: CDR1 SGHRS, CDR2 YFSETQ. In DNA, the CDR3 is TGCGCCAGCAGCACCCCACCGGGACAGGGGAGCTCTGGGGCCAACGTCCTGACTTTC. Translated: CASSTPPGQGSSGANVLTF.

The chain has TRBV27 and TRBJ2-5; D unresolved. The germline gives CDR1 MNHEY, CDR2 SMNVEV (reference sequence). V dropped 2 bases and J dropped 3 bases, with 10 bases sitting between them. There are 14 residues in the CDR3. CDR3: CASSLMSTEETQYF. CDR3 DNA: TGTGCCAGCAGTTTAATGTCTACAGAAGAGACCCAGTACTTC.

The chain uses TRBV7-9 and TRBJ2-2; a weak D match, TRBD2 (5 bases). CDR1 and CDR2 (germline): SEHNR, FQNEAQ (reference sequence). The CDR3 length is 14 residues. V was trimmed by 7 bases and J by 3 bases, leaving 12 bases between them. DNA for the CDR3: TGTGCCAGCACGGAGGCTGGGTACACCGGGGAGCTGTTTTTT. It codes for CASTEAGYTGELFF.

The J gene is TRBJ1-4, the V gene TRBV7-3; D remains unclear. This CDR3 has 15 residues. The V end lost 1 base, the J end lost 3 bases, and 9 bases lay between the germline ends. Germline lookup yields CDR1 SGHTA and CDR2 FQGTGA. The CDR3 spells CASSLMAGANEKLFF. DNA for the CDR3: TGTGCCAGCAGCTTAATGGCGGGTGCTAATGAAAAACTGTTTTTT.

This sequence joins TRBV6-5 and TRBJ1-2; 7 bases are a match to TRBD1. The trim removed 4 bases at V and 3 bases at J, leaving 8 bases unmatched. The length of the CDR3 is 15 residues. Germline assignment: CDR1 MNHEY and CDR2 SVGAGI. This chain's CDR3 is CASSSIRQGYYGYTF. The CDR3 coding sequence is TGTGCCAGCAGTTCGATTCGACAGGGCTACTATGGCTACACCTTC.

J is TRBJ1-2 and V is TRBV6-5; 10 nucleotides match TRBD1. V was pared by 0 bases and J by 3 bases, with 4 bases of the junction left unmatched. The CDR3 totals 16 residues. The germline gives CDR1 MNHEY, CDR2 SVGAGI. The CDR3 DNA is TGTGCCAGCAGTTACTCGGGACAGGGGACCCACTATGGCTACACCTTC. It codes for CASSYSGQGTHYGYTF.

The J gene is TRBJ2-5, the V gene TRBV7-3; 7 bases agree with TRBD2. The junction had 5 bases not matched to a gene; V was cut back by 5 bases and J by 5 bases. CDR3 size: 13 residues. Germline V gives CDR1 SGHTA, CDR2 FQGTGA. The CDR3 is CASSRSGTETQYF. The CDR3 region has the DNA TGTGCCAGCAGCCGAAGCGGGACTGAGACCCAGTACTTC.

The chain has TRBV6-5 and TRBJ2-1; TRBD2 aligns across 9 bases. Germline assignment: CDR1 MNHEY and CDR2 SVGAGI. V shed 7 bases, J shed 8 bases, and the junction held 9 bases outside the gene matches. The CDR3 loop spans 14 amino acids. CDR3: CASKSGTSKDEQFF. In nucleotides, the CDR3 is TGTGCCAGCAAATCGGGGACTAGCAAGGATGAGCAGTTCTTC.

The chain employs TRBV18 and TRBJ1-1; TRBD1 is a possible D gene (6 bases). CDR1 is KGHSH and CDR2 is LQKENI in the germline V gene. Trimming removed 5 bases at V and 4 bases at J, with 11 bases between. This CDR3 has 13 amino acids. CDR3 loop: CASSLSTGTEAFF. In DNA, the CDR3 is TGTGCCAGCTCATTGTCGACAGGCACTGAAGCTTTCTTT.

V usage is TRBV28 and J usage is TRBJ2-7, with TRBD2 matching over 9 bases. The junction had 7 bases not matched to a gene; V was cut back by 6 bases and J by 1 base. From germline, CDR1 is MDHEN and CDR2 SYDVKM. The CDR3 length is 15 residues. This chain's CDR3 is CASRPLAGLSYEQYF. The CDR3 region has the DNA TGTGCCAGCAGGCCTCTAGCGGGACTTTCCTACGAGCAGTACTTC.

V gene TRBV11-2 combines with J gene TRBJ1-1, with unresolved D. The CDR3 extends over 13 amino acids. V lost 0 bases and J lost 4, with 6 bases in between. Germline lookup yields CDR1 SGHAT and CDR2 FQNNGV. In nucleotides, the CDR3 is TGTGCCAGCAGCTTAGATGAGTCCACTGAAGCTTTCTTT. Protein product: CASSLDESTEAFF.

The sample holds a few counts of this clone. The rearrangement links TRBV6-1 to TRBJ1-6, with D tentatively TRBD1 (6 bases). Per the germline V gene, CDR1 is MNHNS and CDR2 is SASEGT. The CDR3 extends over 15 amino acids. The germline V and J ends were trimmed by 1 base and 7 bases, with 11 bases remaining between them. CDR3 in amino acids: CASSEDAGVNSPLHF. The CDR3 DNA follows: TGTGCCAGCAGTGAAGACGCAGGGGTAAATTCACCCCTCCACTTT.

The chain recombines TRBV4-3 with TRBJ2-1; no clear D. The V gene lost 4 bases and the J gene lost 3 bases, with 7 bases spanning the gap. The CDR3 spans 13 residues. CDR1 is LGHNA, CDR2 YSLEER, per germline. CDR3 residues: CASSLLIYNEQFF. In DNA form, the CDR3 reads TGCGCCAGCAGCCTCTTAATCTACAATGAGCAGTTCTTC.

This clone has just a few counts. This chain joins TRBV11-2 and TRBJ2-3, with 8 bases lining up with TRBD1. With V trimmed by 5 bases and J by 4 bases, 2 bases remained unmatched. This CDR3 is 13 amino acids long. In germline, CDR1 is SGHAT, CDR2 FQNNGV. CDR3 region: CASSPQGADTQYF. CDR3 DNA: TGTGCCAGCAGCCCACAGGGGGCAGATACGCAGTATTTT.

This clone was recorded only once. The chain combines TRBV20-1 with TRBJ2-1; no clear D. Germline values: CDR1 DFQATT, CDR2 SNEGSKA (reference sequence). There are 11 residues in the CDR3. V lost 5 bases and J 5 bases, leaving 7 bases between the germline ends. CDR3 DNA sequence: TGCAGTGCTCTAGAGGACAATGAGCAGTTCTTC. Residues: CSALEDNEQFF.

This clone was counted only a few times. The chain carries TRBV2 and TRBJ2-7, with a tentative D call TRBD2 (6 bases). The CDR3 extends over 14 amino acids. Trimming removed 1 base from V and 3 bases from J, with 10 bases in between. Germline-derived CDR1 and CDR2 are SNHLY and FYNNEI. CDR3 region: CASSEGGAYYEQYF. DNA of the CDR3: TGTGCCAGCAGTGAAGGCGGGGCGTACTACGAGCAGTACTTC. Full variable domain (rest looked up from reference TRBV2 and TRBJ2-7): EPEVTQTPSHQVTQMGQEVILRCVPISNHLYFYWYRQILGQKVEFLVSFYNNEISEKSEIFDDQFSVERPDGSNFTLKIRSTKLEDSAMYFCASSEGGAYYEQYFGPGTRLTVT.

This clone appeared a single time. J is TRBJ2-3 and V is TRBV5-5; D might be TRBD2 (5 bases). In germline, CDR1 is SGHKS, CDR2 YYEKEE (reference sequence). The CDR3 spans 15 residues. The V end lost 0 bases, the J end lost 1 base, and 9 bases lay between the germline ends. This CDR3 reads CASSLDGKGTDTQYF. The CDR3 nucleotides read TGTGCCAGCAGCTTGGACGGGAAGGGCACAGATACGCAGTATTTT.

The chain recombines TRBV2 with TRBJ2-5; 10 bases match TRBD2. From germline, CDR1 is SNHLY and CDR2 FYNNEI. After removal of 4 bases from V and 1 base from J, the junction contained 3 bases not matched to a gene. CDR3 length: 15 residues. The CDR3: CASSGTSGAQETQYF. In nucleotides, the CDR3 is TGTGCCAGCAGTGGGACTAGCGGAGCCCAAGAGACCCAGTACTTC.

The chain employs TRBV7-6 and TRBJ2-1; 10 nucleotides agree with TRBD2. CDR1 and CDR2 from the germline V gene are SGHVS and FNYEAQ. There are 15 residues in the CDR3. Trimming removed 4 bases from V and 4 bases from J; junction bases left unmatched: 4. CDR3 bases: TGTGCCAGCAGCTCGCTAGCGGGAGAATACAATGAGCAGTTCTTC. This encodes CASSSLAGEYNEQFF.

The chain couples TRBV4-3 to TRBJ1-5; perhaps TRBD1 as D (5 bases). Germline loops: CDR1 LGHNA, CDR2 YSLEER. The V end was cut by 3 bases, the J end by 4 bases, with 13 bases between. This CDR3 region has 15 residues. The CDR3 loop is CASSQEGRVNQPQHF. The CDR3 coding sequence is TGCGCCAGCAGCCAGGAGGGACGGGTTAATCAGCCCCAGCATTTT.

The rearrangement joins TRBV5-1 to TRBJ1-4; 7 positions agree with TRBD1. Germline V gene data show CDR1 as SGHRS and CDR2 as YFSETQ. The CDR3 sequence is 14 residues long. Losses at the gene ends were 5 bases for V and 7 bases for J; bases not matched to a gene: 8. CDR3 coding DNA: TGCGCCAGCAGGTCGACAGGGAGGAGTGAAAAACTGTTTTTT. Its protein is CASRSTGRSEKLFF.

This chain connects TRBV5-8 to TRBJ2-7; D is ambiguous. Trimming left V 4 bases short and J 4 bases short, with 12 bases between. The CDR3 length is 13 residues. Germline lookup yields CDR1 SGHTS and CDR2 YDEGEE. The CDR3, as DNA: TGTGCCAGCAGCCCTAAATACGTGTACGAGCAGTACTTC. Translating gives CASSPKYVYEQYF.